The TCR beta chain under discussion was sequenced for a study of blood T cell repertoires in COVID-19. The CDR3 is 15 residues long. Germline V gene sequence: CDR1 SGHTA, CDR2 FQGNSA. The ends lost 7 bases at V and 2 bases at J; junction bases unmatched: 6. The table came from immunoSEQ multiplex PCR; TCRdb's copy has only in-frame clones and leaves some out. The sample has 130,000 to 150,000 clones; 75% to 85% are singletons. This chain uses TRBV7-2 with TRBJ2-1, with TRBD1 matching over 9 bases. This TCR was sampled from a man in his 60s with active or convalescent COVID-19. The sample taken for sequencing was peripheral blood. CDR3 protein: CASTSDRGTYNEQFF. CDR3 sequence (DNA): TGTGCCAGCACCTCGGACAGGGGCACCTACAATGAGCAGTTCTTC.